Sequencing of this TCR beta chain was carried out in a study of blood T cells in healthy people across ages. Study-wide background: Using template switching, researchers captured about one barcoded beta molecule for each two T cells.

Study-wide results and limits: When one million T cells were used, diversity estimates were thought to be underestimates. Donor CMV status, an unknown factor, possibly confounded changes in expanded clonotypes.

Isolation recovered at least 7 million PBMCs from every sample. Then a second PCR, running roughly 6 to 12 cycles, was carried out with a sample-barcoded 5' primer and a J-beta primer mix. One entry per CDR3 protein, called by TCRdb with MiXCR from the 5' RACE reads. Of over a million distinct CDR3 sequences in the sample, 59% were seen once. The CDR3 runs to 14 residues. Germline V gene lookup returns CDR1 SQVTM and CDR2 ANQGSEA. Germline trimming cut 5 bases from V and 6 bases from J; bases unmatched to any gene: 9. This clonotype appeared a few times. Its specificity is not known. Sequencing was performed on blood. This chain uses TRBV29-1 with TRBJ2-1, with 8 bases that match TRBD2. The TCR sequence derives from a man aged 18 to 29 in good health. The DNA for the CDR3 is TGCAGCGTTAATCGCGGGGGGCCATTCAATGAGCAGTTCTTC. It is translated as CSVNRGGPFNEQFF.